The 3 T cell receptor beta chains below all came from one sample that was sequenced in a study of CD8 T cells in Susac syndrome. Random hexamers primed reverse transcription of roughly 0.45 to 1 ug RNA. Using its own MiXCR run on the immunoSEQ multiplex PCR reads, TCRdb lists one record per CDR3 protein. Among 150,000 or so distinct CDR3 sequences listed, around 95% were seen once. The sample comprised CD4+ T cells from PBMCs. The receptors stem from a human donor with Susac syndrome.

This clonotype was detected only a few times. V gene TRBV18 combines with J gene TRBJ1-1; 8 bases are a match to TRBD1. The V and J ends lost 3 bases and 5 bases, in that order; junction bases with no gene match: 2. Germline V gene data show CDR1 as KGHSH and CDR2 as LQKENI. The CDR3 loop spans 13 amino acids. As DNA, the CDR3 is TGTGCCAGCTCACCCACAGGGGGGACTGAAGCTTTCTTT. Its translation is CASSPTGGTEAFF. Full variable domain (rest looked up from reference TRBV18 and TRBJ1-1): NAGVMQNPRHLVRRRGQEARLRCSPMKGHSHVYWYRQLPEEGLKFMVYLQKENIIDESGMPKERFSAEFPKEGPSILRIQQVVRGDSAAYFCASSPTGGTEAFFGQGTRLTVV.

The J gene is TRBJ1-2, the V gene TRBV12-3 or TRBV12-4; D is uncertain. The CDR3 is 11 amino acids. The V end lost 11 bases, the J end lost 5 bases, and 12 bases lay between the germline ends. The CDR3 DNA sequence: TGTGCCGTCCCGTCCCTTTATGGCTACACCTTC. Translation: CAVPSLYGYTF.

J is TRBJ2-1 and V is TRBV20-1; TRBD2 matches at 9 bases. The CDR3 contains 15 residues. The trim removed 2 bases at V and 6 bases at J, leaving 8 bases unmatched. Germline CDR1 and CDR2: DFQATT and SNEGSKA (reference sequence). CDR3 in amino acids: CSARLAGGPFNEQFF. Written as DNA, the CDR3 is TGCAGTGCTAGATTGGCGGGGGGGCCCTTCAATGAGCAGTTCTTC.